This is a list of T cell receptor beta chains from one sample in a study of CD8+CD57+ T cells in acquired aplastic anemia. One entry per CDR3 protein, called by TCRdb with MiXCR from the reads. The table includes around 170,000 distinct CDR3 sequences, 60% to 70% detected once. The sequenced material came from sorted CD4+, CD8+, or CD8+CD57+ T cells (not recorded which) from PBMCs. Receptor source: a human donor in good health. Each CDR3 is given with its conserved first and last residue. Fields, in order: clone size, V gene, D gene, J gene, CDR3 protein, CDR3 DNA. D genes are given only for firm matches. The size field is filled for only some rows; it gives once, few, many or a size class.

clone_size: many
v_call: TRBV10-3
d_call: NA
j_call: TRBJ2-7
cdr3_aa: CAISESRGGEIYEQYF
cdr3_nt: TGTGCCATCAGTGAGTCTAGAGGAGGGGAGATTTACGAGCAGTACTTC

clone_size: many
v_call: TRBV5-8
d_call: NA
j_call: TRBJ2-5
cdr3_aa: CASSLGRVESETQYF
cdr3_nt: TGTGCCAGCAGCTTAGGCAGGGTGGAATCAGAGACCCAGTACTTC

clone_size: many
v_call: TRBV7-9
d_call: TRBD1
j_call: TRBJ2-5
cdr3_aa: CASSPHGTGQETQYF
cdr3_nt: TGTGCCAGCAGCCCACACGGGACAGGTCAAGAGACCCAGTACTTC

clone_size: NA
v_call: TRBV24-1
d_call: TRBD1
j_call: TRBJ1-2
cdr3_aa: CATSDLNDRGLYGYTF
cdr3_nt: TGTGCCACCAGTGATTTGAACGACAGGGGGCTCTATGGCTACACCTTC

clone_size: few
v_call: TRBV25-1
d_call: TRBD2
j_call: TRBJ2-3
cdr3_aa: CASSEWASGGTTDTQYF
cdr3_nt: TGTGCCAGCAGTGAATGGGCTAGCGGGGGGACCACAGATACGCAGTATTTT

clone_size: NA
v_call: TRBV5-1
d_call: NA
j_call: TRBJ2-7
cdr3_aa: CASSPHRDEQYF
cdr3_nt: TGCGCCAGCAGCCCGCACAGGGACGAGCAGTACTTC

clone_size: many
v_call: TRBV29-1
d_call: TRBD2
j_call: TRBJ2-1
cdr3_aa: CSVEAKTSGVYNEQFF
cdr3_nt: TGCAGCGTTGAAGCGAAGACTAGCGGGGTTTACAATGAGCAGTTCTTC

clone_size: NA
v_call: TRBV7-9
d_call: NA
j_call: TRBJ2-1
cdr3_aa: CASSLDSPPFGDRWFF
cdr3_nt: TGTGCCAGCAGTTTGGACTCCCCACCGTTCGGGGATAGGTGGTTCTTC

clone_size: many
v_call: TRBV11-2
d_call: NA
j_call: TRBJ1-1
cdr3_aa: CASSLVGATNTEAFF
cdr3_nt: TGTGCCAGCAGCTTAGTAGGGGCTACGAACACTGAAGCTTTCTTT

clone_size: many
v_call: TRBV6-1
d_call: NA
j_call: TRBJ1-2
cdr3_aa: CASLGGGRFGYTF
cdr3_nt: TGTGCCAGCCTGGGTGGGGGGCGGTTTGGCTACACCTTC

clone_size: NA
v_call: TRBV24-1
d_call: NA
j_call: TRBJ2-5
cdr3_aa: CASSTEYGTVEETQYF
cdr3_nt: TGTGCCAGTAGTACTGAATACGGGACGGTGGAAGAGACCCAGTACTTC

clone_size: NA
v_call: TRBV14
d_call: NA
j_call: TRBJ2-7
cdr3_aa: CASSQDLAQQYF
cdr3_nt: TGTGCCAGCAGCCAAGACCTAGCGCAGCAGTACTTC

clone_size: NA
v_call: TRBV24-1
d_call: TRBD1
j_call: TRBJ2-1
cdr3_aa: CATSVRGQGYNEQFF
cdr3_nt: TGTGCCACCAGTGTGAGAGGACAGGGGTACAATGAGCAGTTCTTC

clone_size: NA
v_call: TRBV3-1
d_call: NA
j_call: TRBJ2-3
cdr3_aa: CASSQDPERLEDTQYF
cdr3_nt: TGTGCCAGCAGCCAAGATCCTGAGCGCCTAGAGGATACGCAGTATTTT

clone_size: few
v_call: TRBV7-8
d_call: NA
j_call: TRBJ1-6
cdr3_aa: CASSPDPGNSPLHF
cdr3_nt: TGTGCCAGCAGCCCCGACCCCGGAAATTCACCCCTCCACTTT

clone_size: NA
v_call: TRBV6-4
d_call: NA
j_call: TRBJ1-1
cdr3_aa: CASSPTGKGTEAFF
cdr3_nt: TGTGCCAGCAGCCCGACAGGTAAGGGCACTGAAGCTTTCTTT

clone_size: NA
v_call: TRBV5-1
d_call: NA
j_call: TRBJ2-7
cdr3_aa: CASSLAMGRDYEQYF
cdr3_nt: TGCGCCAGCAGCTTGGCCATGGGCAGGGATTACGAGCAGTACTTC

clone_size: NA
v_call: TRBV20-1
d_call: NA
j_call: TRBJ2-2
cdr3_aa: CSARDQGNTGELFF
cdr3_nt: TGCAGTGCTAGAGATCAGGGGAACACCGGGGAGCTGTTTTTT

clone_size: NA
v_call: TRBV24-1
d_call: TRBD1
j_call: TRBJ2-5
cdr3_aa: CATSEAGTGGGQETQYF
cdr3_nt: TGTGCCACCAGTGAAGCCGGGACAGGGGGGGGCCAAGAGACCCAGTACTTC

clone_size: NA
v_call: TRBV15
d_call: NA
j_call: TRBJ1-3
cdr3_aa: CATSRDTGLGGNTIYF
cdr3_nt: TGTGCCACCAGCAGAGATACGGGTTTAGGAGGAAACACCATATATTTT

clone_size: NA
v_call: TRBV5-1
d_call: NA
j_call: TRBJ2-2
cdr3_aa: CASSLEVGELFF
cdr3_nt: TGCGCCAGCAGCTTGGAGGTCGGGGAGCTGTTTTTT

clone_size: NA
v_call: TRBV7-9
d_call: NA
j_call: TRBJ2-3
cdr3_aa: CASSLARGRSTDTQYF
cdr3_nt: TGTGCCAGCAGCTTAGCACGGGGTCGAAGCACAGATACGCAGTATTTT

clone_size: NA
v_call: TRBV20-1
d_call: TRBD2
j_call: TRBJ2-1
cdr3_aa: CSAKDPLAGDYNEQFF
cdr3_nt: TGCAGTGCTAAAGACCCCCTAGCGGGAGACTACAACGAGCAGTTCTTC

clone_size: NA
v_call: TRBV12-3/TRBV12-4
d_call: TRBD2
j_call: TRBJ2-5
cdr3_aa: CASSLGTSGRQETQYF
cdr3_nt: TGTGCCAGCAGCTTGGGAACTAGCGGGAGGCAAGAGACCCAGTACTTC

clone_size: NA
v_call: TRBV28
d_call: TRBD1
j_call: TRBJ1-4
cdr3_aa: CASDGQGVNMRFF
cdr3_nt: TGTGCCAGCGATGGACAGGGGGTCAATATGCGGTTTTTT

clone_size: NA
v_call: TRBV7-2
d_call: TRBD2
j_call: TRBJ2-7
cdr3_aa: CASSAPGGWYEQYF
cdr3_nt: TGTGCCAGCAGCGCGCCGGGGGGTTGGTACGAGCAGTACTTC

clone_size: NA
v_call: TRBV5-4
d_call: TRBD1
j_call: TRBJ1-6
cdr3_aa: CASSLQGADNSPLHF
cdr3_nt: TGTGCCAGCAGCTTACAGGGGGCGGATAATTCACCCCTCCACTTT

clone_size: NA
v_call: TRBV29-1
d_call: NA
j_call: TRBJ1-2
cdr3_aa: CSVRDPRHGYTF
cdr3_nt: TGCAGCGTCCGGGACCCCAGGCATGGCTACACCTTC

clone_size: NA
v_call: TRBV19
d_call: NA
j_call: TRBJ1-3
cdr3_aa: CAITGSGNTIYF
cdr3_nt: TGTGCCATTACGGGGTCTGGAAACACCATATATTTT

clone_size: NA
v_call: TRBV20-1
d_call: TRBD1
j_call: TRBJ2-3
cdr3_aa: CSARDEDRADTQYF
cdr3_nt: TGCAGTGCTAGAGATGAGGACAGGGCAGATACGCAGTATTTT

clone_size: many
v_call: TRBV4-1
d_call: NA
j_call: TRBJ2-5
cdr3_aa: CASSQAPPTAGQIQETQYF
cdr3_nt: TGCGCCAGCAGTCAAGCCCCTCCGACAGCGGGACAAATCCAAGAGACCCAGTACTTC

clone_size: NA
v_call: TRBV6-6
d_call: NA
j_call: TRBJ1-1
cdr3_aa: CASRSGTQNTEAFF
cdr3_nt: TGTGCCAGCAGAAGCGGGACACAGAACACTGAAGCTTTCTTT